The 21 T cell receptor beta chains reported below all come from one sample, sequenced in a study of cytomegalovirus exposure and HLA in healthy donors. Researchers ran the PCR with 60 Vbeta and 13 Jbeta primers. Profiling relied on immunoSEQ multiplex PCR, and the TCRdb table lists in-frame clones only, not all of them. Of roughly 220,000 clones in the sample, approximately 79% were seen once. The specimen sequenced was PBMCs. The receptors come from a man aged 50 or older in good health and CMV-seronegative.

The chain has TRBV28 and TRBJ2-5, with TRBD2 identical over 11 bases. The J call could be wrong; TRBJ2-7 is a better fit for the DNA end. The CDR3 has 17 residues. Germline-derived CDR1 and CDR2 are MDHEN and SYDVKM. CDR3 protein: CASSSPGLADRRGEQYF. In DNA, the CDR3 is TGTGCCAGCAGTTCTCCGGGACTAGCGGATAGAAGGGGCGAGCAGTACTTC.

V usage is TRBV11-2 and J usage is TRBJ2-7, with TRBD2 as a possible D gene (7 bases). The CDR3 runs 14 residues. The V and J ends lost 3 bases and 3 bases respectively, with 12 bases between them. The germline CDR1 and CDR2 sequences are SGHAT and FQNNGV. DNA for the CDR3: TGTGCCAGCAGCTTCAAAGGGGGGGGCTACGAGCAGTACTTC. Residues: CASSFKGGGYEQYF. The full variable domain, rest sourced from reference TRBV11-2 and TRBJ2-7, is EAGVAQSPRYKIIEKRQSVAFWCNPISGHATLYWYQQILGQGPKLLIQFQNNGVVDDSQLPKDRFSAERLKGVDSTLKIQPAKLEDSAVYLCASSFKGGGYEQYFGPGTRLTVT.

The chain recombines TRBV28 with TRBJ1-5; maybe TRBD1 (6 bases). Trimming removed 5 bases from V and 0 bases from J, with 14 bases in between. Germline V gives CDR1 MDHEN, CDR2 SYDVKM. The CDR3 sequence is 16 residues long. CDR3 region: CASSPIRGSSNQPQHF. CDR3 in DNA: TGTGCCAGCAGTCCGATCAGGGGAAGTAGCAATCAGCCCCAGCATTTT.

V and J are TRBV5-3 and TRBJ2-1, with a weak D call TRBD2 (7 bases). TRBV5-3 is an open reading frame, and its role is uncertain. CDR3 length: 13 amino acids. Trimming removed 4 bases from V and 12 bases from J, with 17 bases in between. The DNA for the CDR3 is TGTGCCAGAAGCCCACGAGGGGGGGGATGGCAGTTCTTC. Protein sequence: CARSPRGGGWQFF.

The chain recombines TRBV7-8 with TRBJ2-5, with TRBD2 identical over 7 bases. Germline CDR1 and CDR2: SGHVS and FQNEAQ. The CDR3 is 14 amino acids. Trimming cost V 0 bases and J 5 bases; bases outside gene matches: 3. CDR3 bases: TGTGCCAGCAGCTTAGCGGGGGGGAGGGAGACCCAGTACTTC. Translated: CASSLAGGRETQYF.

The J gene is TRBJ2-7, the V gene TRBV27, with 8 bases that match TRBD2. Germline assignment: CDR1 MNHEY and CDR2 SMNVEV (reference sequence). The CDR3 sequence is 16 residues long. J lost 4 bases, V lost 0 bases, and 8 bases had no gene match. CDR3 loop: CASSLSGGGHGYEQYF. The CDR3 bases are TGTGCCAGCAGTTTATCCGGGGGGGGCCATGGGTACGAGCAGTACTTC.

The chain links TRBV5-1 to TRBJ2-5; 10 nucleotides match TRBD1. The end of the DNA is better explained by TRBJ2-7, so the J call may be wrong. Germline CDR1 reads SGHRS; CDR2 reads YFSETQ. The CDR3 loop spans 14 amino acids. Here the CDR3 reads CASSSGQGTDEQYF. CDR3 in DNA: TGCGCCAGCAGCTCGGGACAGGGGACTGACGAGCAGTACTTC.

The CDR3 bases are TGTGCCAGCAGGAGACAGGGGGGCAATCAGCCCCAGCATTTT. Translated, it gives CASRRQGGNQPQHF. The chain links TRBV27 to TRBJ1-5, with 9 positions matching TRBD1. The CDR3 length is 14 residues. Trimming at V came to 6 bases and at J to 2 bases, leaving 2 bases not matched to a gene. The germline gives CDR1 MNHEY, CDR2 SMNVEV (reference sequence).

The chain couples TRBV19 to TRBJ1-2; D is possibly TRBD1 (5 bases). V was shortened by 3 bases and J by 5 bases, with 16 bases between the two germline ends. The CDR3 consists of 15 residues. CDR1 and CDR2 (germline): LNHDA, SQIVND (reference sequence). CDR3: CASSMGTLQVYGYTF. In DNA, the CDR3 is TGTGCCAGTAGTATGGGGACTCTCCAAGTGTATGGCTACACCTTC.

J is TRBJ1-2 and V is TRBV6-5; D possibly corresponds to TRBD1 (5 bases). The V gene's germline CDR1 is MNHEY and CDR2 SVGAGI. This CDR3 is built from 12 residues. V dropped 7 bases and J dropped 0 bases, with 6 bases sitting between them. CDR3 residues: CASKDTNYGYTF. As DNA, the CDR3 is TGTGCCAGCAAGGACACTAACTATGGCTACACCTTC.

This clone was found a few times. At the DNA level, this CDR3 is encoded by other sequences in the same sample as well. The chain carries TRBV5-1 and TRBJ2-7; 8 bases map to TRBD1. The CDR3 loop spans 12 amino acids. Germline V gene sequence: CDR1 SGHRS, CDR2 YFSETQ. J lost 6 bases, V lost 4 bases, and 3 bases had no gene match. CDR3 nucleotides: TGCGCCAGCAGCAGGACAGGGCGCGAGCAGTACTTC. Protein product: CASSRTGREQYF.

This clone was counted a single time. The V call is TRBV27, the J call TRBJ2-7; maybe TRBD1 (5 bases). Trimming removed 6 bases from V and 3 bases from J, with 12 bases in between. The germline gives CDR1 MNHEY, CDR2 SMNVEV (reference sequence). The CDR3 has 13 amino acids. In DNA form, the CDR3 reads TGTGCCAGCAGCCCCTTAGACAGCTACGAGCAGTACTTC. Its translation is CASSPLDSYEQYF.

This chain links TRBV28 with TRBJ2-7; 11 bases fit TRBD1. This CDR3 is built from 15 residues. After removal of 6 bases from V and 1 base from J, the junction contained 5 bases not matched to a gene. Germline assignment: CDR1 MDHEN and CDR2 SYDVKM. For the CDR3, the DNA is TGTGCCAGCAGCCCCGGGGACAGGGGGTCCTACGAGCAGTACTTC. As protein: CASSPGDRGSYEQYF.

The chain uses TRBV6-1 and TRBJ1-1; weak D call: TRBD1 (5 bases). Trimming removed 6 bases at V and 3 bases at J, with 11 bases between. CDR3 length equals 13 residues. From germline, CDR1 is MNHNS and CDR2 SASEGT. The CDR3 region has the DNA TGTGCCAGCAGACGTACAGGCTACACTGAAGCTTTCTTT. This encodes CASRRTGYTEAFF.

The chain combines TRBV6-1 with TRBJ1-3; 7 positions match TRBD1. This CDR3 comprises 15 residues. Losses at the gene ends were 5 bases for V and 0 bases for J; bases not matched to a gene: 4. The germline V gene has CDR1 MNHNS and CDR2 SASEGT. The CDR3 sequence: CASSSQGHSGNTIYF. CDR3 coding DNA: TGTGCCAGCAGTTCACAGGGGCACTCTGGAAACACCATATATTTT.

J is TRBJ2-7 and V is TRBV28; maybe TRBD2 (6 bases). The ends were cut back, 8 bases at V and 0 bases at J, with 14 bases in the middle. Germline assignment: CDR1 MDHEN and CDR2 SYDVKM. The CDR3 length is 14 residues. In nucleotides, the CDR3 is TGTGCCAGCGCGGGGCGGATGAGCTCCTACGAGCAGTACTTC. It specifies CASAGRMSSYEQYF.

The CDR3 protein is CASSMTGFNEKLFF. The CDR3 region has the DNA TGTGCCAGCAGTATGACAGGGTTTAATGAAAAACTGTTTTTT. The rearrangement links TRBV28 to TRBJ1-4, with 7 nucleotides matching TRBD1. Germline V gives CDR1 MDHEN, CDR2 SYDVKM. With V trimmed by 5 bases and J by 4 bases, 4 bases remained unmatched. The CDR3 spans 14 residues.

The V gene is TRBV2, the J gene TRBJ2-1; weak D call: TRBD2 (6 bases). Germline assignment: CDR1 SNHLY and CDR2 FYNNEI. V lost 4 bases and J 4 bases, leaving 17 bases between the germline ends. This CDR3 comprises 16 residues. CDR3 region: CASSVDGGTRYNEQFF. CDR3 bases: TGTGCCAGCAGTGTGGATGGCGGGACTCGATACAATGAGCAGTTCTTC.

The chain joins TRBV18 to TRBJ1-1, with no clear D. In germline, CDR1 is KGHSH, CDR2 LQKENI. The V end was cut by 3 bases, the J end by 1 base, with 6 bases between. This CDR3 comprises 13 residues. Here the CDR3 DNA reads TGTGCCAGCTCACCGTTCCAGAACACTGAAGCTTTCTTT. It specifies CASSPFQNTEAFF.

In its sample, this clone was seen once. This chain joins TRBV28 and TRBJ2-6, with TRBD1 as a possible D gene (7 bases). V was cut by 7 bases and J by 2 bases, with 12 bases left in between. The CDR3 has 15 amino acids. In germline, CDR1 is MDHEN, CDR2 SYDVKM. The CDR3 reads CASTQGGAGANVLTF. The DNA for the CDR3 is TGTGCCAGCACCCAGGGGGGAGCTGGGGCCAACGTCCTGACTTTC.

This clone was seen more than once but under ten times. The chain uses TRBV30 and TRBJ2-7; D remains ambiguous. Trimming took 2 bases from V and 4 from J, leaving 12 bases between them. This CDR3 has 13 residues. Germline assignment: CDR1 GTSNPN and CDR2 SVGIG (reference sequence). The CDR3 coding sequence is TGTGCCTGGAGTCCCCCGTGGCCATACGAGCAGTACTTC. Protein sequence: CAWSPPWPYEQYF.